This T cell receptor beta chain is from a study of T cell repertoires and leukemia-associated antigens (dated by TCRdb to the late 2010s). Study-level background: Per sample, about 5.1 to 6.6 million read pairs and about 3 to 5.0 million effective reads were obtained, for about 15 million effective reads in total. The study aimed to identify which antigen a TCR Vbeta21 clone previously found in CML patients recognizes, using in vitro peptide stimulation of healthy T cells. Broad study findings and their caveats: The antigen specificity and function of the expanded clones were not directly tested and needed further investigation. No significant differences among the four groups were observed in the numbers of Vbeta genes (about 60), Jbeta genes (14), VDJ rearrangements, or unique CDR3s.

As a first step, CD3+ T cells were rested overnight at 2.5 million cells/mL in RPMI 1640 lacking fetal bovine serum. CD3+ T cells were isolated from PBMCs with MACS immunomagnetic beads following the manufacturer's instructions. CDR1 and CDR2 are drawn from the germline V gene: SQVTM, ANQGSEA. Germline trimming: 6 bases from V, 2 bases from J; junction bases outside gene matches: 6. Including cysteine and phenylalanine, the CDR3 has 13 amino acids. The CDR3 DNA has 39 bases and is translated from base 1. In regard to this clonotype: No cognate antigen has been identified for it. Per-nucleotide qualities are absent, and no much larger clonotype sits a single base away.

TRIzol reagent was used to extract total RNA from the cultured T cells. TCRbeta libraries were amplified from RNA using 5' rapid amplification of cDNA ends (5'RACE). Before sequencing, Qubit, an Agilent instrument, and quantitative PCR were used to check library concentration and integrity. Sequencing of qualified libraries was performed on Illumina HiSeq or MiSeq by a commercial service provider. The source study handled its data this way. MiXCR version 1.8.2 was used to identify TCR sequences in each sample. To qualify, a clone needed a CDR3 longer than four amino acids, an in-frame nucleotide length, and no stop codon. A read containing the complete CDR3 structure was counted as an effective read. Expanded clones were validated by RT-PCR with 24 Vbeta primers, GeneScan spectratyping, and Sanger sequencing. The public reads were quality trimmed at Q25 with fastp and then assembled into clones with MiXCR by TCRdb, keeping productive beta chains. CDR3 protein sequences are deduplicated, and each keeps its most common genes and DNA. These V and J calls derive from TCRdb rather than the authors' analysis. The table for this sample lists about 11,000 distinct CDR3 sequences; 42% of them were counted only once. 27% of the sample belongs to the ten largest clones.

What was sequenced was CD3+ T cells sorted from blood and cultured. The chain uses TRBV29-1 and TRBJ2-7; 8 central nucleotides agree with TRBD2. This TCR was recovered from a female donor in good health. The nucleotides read TGCAGCGTAGAGGGAGCGGGAGCCTACGAGCAGTACTTC. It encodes CSVEGAGAYEQYF.